This TCR beta chain was recovered during a study of early T cells in non-severe SARS-CoV-2 infection. Turning to the study itself: The study sequenced bulk RNA from unsorted whole blood, with chains unpaired.

Molecules of cDNA were individually given unique molecular identifiers that were attached to them. In TCRdb, the 5' RACE reads were re-called with MiXCR into one record per CDR3 protein. The table lists about 50,000 distinct CDR3 sequences, under 8.5% of them singletons, with about 4% in the top ten. The CDR3 length is 15 residues. CDR1 and CDR2 from the germline V gene are SGHNT and YYREEE (reference sequence). V lost 4 bases and J lost 5; bases outside the gene matches: 5. This clonotype occurred a few times. The specimen sequenced was whole blood. The origin of this receptor is an adult who was a healthcare worker with PCR-confirmed SARS-CoV-2 infection or an uninfected control (not recorded which). The chain couples TRBV5-4 to TRBJ2-3; TRBD2 agrees at 12 bases. This chain's CDR3 is CASSIGTSGQDTQYF. In DNA form, the CDR3 reads TGTGCCAGCAGCATAGGGACTAGCGGGCAAGATACGCAGTATTTT.